A selection of T cell receptor beta chains follows, all from one sample in a study of T cells expressing NK-cell markers. TCRdb re-analyzed the 5' RACE reads; it lists each CDR3 protein once, without DNA. The sample yields some 340,000 distinct CDR3 sequences, of which the top ten take up 5.2%. The sequencing sample was made of blood T cells: a sorted CD56 or NKG2C T cell subset, CD4+ or CD8+ T cells, or bulk PBMC T cells (not recorded which). These receptors came from a man aged 18-69 years in good health. CDR3s include the opening cysteine and the closing phenylalanine or tryptophan. Fields, in order: J gene, V gene, CDR3 protein.

J: TRBJ2-1
V: TRBV29-1
CDR3: CSVLAGSPSYNEQFF

J: TRBJ2-2
V: TRBV6-5
CDR3: CASSYGLFSNTGELFF

J: TRBJ2-7
V: TRBV10-3
CDR3: CATSGLAVRYEQYF

J: TRBJ2-7
V: TRBV7-3
CDR3: CASSLSSGQGGRYEQYF

J: TRBJ2-5
V: TRBV7-2
CDR3: CASTNTGTSGGKTQYF

J: TRBJ2-7
V: TRBV5-1
CDR3: CASSPAPASSYEQYF

J: TRBJ2-1
V: TRBV24-1
CDR3: CATSDPGLAGGPEQFF

J: TRBJ1-1
V: TRBV7-9
CDR3: CASSLAPVTGGYTEAFF

J: TRBJ2-5
V: TRBV2
CDR3: CASYTRLAGQETQYF

J: TRBJ2-5
V: TRBV12-3/TRBV12-4
CDR3: CASRIQETQYF

J: TRBJ2-3
V: TRBV30
CDR3: CAWSVNGGAGDTQYF

J: TRBJ2-5
V: TRBV5-1
CDR3: CASSPHDGGRETQYF

J: TRBJ2-3
V: TRBV7-9
CDR3: CASSLAGGGGSDTQYF